These 13 T cell receptor beta chains came from one sample sequenced in a study of cytomegalovirus exposure and HLA in healthy donors. 60 Vbeta and 13 Jbeta primers were used in PCR. Using immunoSEQ multiplex PCR, the repertoire was profiled, and TCRdb retains in-frame clones only, with some absent. The data contain 60,000 to 65,000 clones, 70% to 90% of them seen just once; the ten biggest clones take up about 1.5%. Sequenced: PBMCs. The receptor source for this set is a man aged 18 to 35 in good health and CMV-seronegative.

The gene calls are TRBV25-1 and TRBJ2-3, with 9 positions matching TRBD2. Germline trimming cut 5 bases from V and 6 bases from J; bases unmatched to any gene: 9. This CDR3 has 15 residues. Germline V gene lookup returns CDR1 MGHDK and CDR2 SYGVNS. The DNA of the CDR3 is TGTGCCAGCAGTTCTCTCAGCGGGGGGATGGATACGCAGTATTTT. As protein: CASSSLSGGMDTQYF.

The chain is built from TRBV27 and TRBJ1-5; no clear D. The germline V gene has CDR1 MNHEY and CDR2 SMNVEV (reference sequence). Trimming pared 6 bases from V and 0 bases from J, leaving 12 bases between. This CDR3 region has 15 residues. Here the CDR3 DNA reads TGTGCCAGCAGGCCCCAGACAAATAGCAATCAGCCCCAGCATTTT. Amino acid sequence: CASRPQTNSNQPQHF.

As for this clone: Its ends do not fully match the called genes, so a read error is possible. V and J are TRBV7-7 and TRBJ2-1, with TRBD1 identical over 7 bases. CDR3 size: 15 residues. Germline lookup yields CDR1 SSHAT and CDR2 FNYEAQ (reference sequence). This CDR3 reads CASSLGDSSYNEQFF. CDR3 DNA sequence: TGTGCTAGCAGCTTAGGGGACAGTTCCTACAATGAGCAGTTCTTC.

The chain combines TRBV5-4 with TRBJ1-1, with 7 bases identical to TRBD1. The CDR3 spans 13 residues. Per the germline V gene, CDR1 is SGHNT and CDR2 is YYREEE (reference sequence). Trimming removed 4 bases from V and 1 base from J; junction bases left unmatched: 1. The CDR3 DNA reads as TGTGCCAGCAGCAGGGACAGGAACACTGAAGCTTTCTTT. Amino acids: CASSRDRNTEAFF.

Only one count was recorded for this clone. The CDR3 coding sequence is TGTGCCAGTCGGGACAGCTCCTACGAGCAGTACTTC. This translates into CASRDSSYEQYF. The chain couples TRBV10-3 to TRBJ2-7; 7 nucleotides agree with TRBD1. CDR3 length: 12 amino acids. Trimming took 10 bases from V and 0 from J; bases not matched to a gene: 3. CDR1 and CDR2 from the germline V gene are ENHRY and SYGVKD.

The rearrangement links TRBV11-3 to TRBJ2-1; 8 nucleotides match TRBD2. Germline V gene data show CDR1 as SGHNT and CDR2 as YENEEA. J gave up 2 bases and V 5 bases, and 14 bases lay outside the gene matches. The length of the CDR3 is 18 residues. The CDR3 DNA reads as TGTGCCAGCAGCCCATCCGGATCCGGGCGGGGGGCCTACAATGAGCAGTTCTTC. It specifies CASSPSGSGRGAYNEQFF.

This chain uses TRBV13 with TRBJ2-7, with 9 nucleotides matching TRBD1. The CDR3 contains 14 residues. Looked up from germline, CDR1 is PRHDT and CDR2 is FYEKMQ (reference sequence). After removal of 5 bases from V and 7 bases from J, the junction contained 9 bases not matched to a gene. The CDR3 loop is CASSPGQGDGEQYF. CDR3 in DNA: TGTGCCAGCAGCCCGGGACAGGGCGACGGGGAGCAGTACTTC. The complete variable domain, with remaining parts taken from reference TRBV13 and TRBJ2-7, reads AAGVIQSPRHLIKEKRETATLKCYPIPRHDTVYWYQQGPGQDPQFLISFYEKMQSDKGSIPDRFSAQQFSDYHSELNMSSLELGDSALYFCASSPGQGDGEQYFGPGTRLTVT.

This chain uses TRBV19 with TRBJ1-5, with a weak D call TRBD1 (5 bases). V lost 6 bases and J lost 2, with 11 bases in between. The CDR3 sequence is 14 residues long. Germline-derived CDR1 and CDR2 are LNHDA and SQIVND (reference sequence). CDR3 sequence (DNA): TGTGCCAGTAGGACACAGGTGGGCAATCAGCCCCAGCATTTT. Amino acids: CASRTQVGNQPQHF.

The rearrangement links TRBV28 to TRBJ1-1; unclear D gene. This CDR3 has 15 amino acids. From germline, CDR1 is MDHEN and CDR2 SYDVKM. The V end lost 1 base, the J end lost 0 bases, and 9 bases lay between the germline ends. The DNA of the CDR3 is TGTGCCAGCAGTTTATTTGTCAGTATGAACACTGAAGCTTTCTTT. Translating gives CASSLFVSMNTEAFF.

The chain carries TRBV2 and TRBJ2-1; 11 nucleotides line up with TRBD1. Trimming at V came to 6 bases and at J to 2 bases, leaving 3 bases not matched to a gene. The CDR3 loop spans 15 amino acids. In germline, CDR1 is SNHLY, CDR2 FYNNEI. The CDR3 region is CASSPGQGAYNEQFF. CDR3 in DNA: TGTGCCAGCAGCCCGGGACAGGGGGCCTACAATGAGCAGTTCTTC.

The chain couples TRBV19 to TRBJ1-2, with TRBD1 identical over 7 bases. With 6 bases clipped from V and 4 bases from J, the junction kept 5 bases outside the gene matches. CDR3 length: 13 amino acids. CDR1 is LNHDA, CDR2 SQIVND, per germline (reference sequence). In nucleotides, the CDR3 is TGTGCCAGTAGCACTACAGGGGCCTATGGCTACACCTTC. Translating gives CASSTTGAYGYTF.

This chain connects TRBV2 to TRBJ2-1; D perhaps matches TRBD2 (6 bases). The V gene lost 10 bases and the J gene lost 0 bases, with 13 bases spanning the gap. In germline, CDR1 is SNHLY, CDR2 FYNNEI. CDR3 length: 14 amino acids. CDR3 loop: CAIPRGSSYNEQFF. Written as DNA, the CDR3 is TGTGCCATTCCCCGGGGGAGCTCCTACAATGAGCAGTTCTTC.

V is TRBV11-2 and J is TRBJ2-2; no reliable D call. Germline V gene lookup returns CDR1 SGHAT and CDR2 FQNNGV. Trimming took off 4 bases at V and 0 bases at J, with 9 bases between the two ends. CDR3 length equals 15 residues. CDR3 sequence (DNA): TGTGCCAGCAGCTCCATGAGGTCGAACACCGGGGAGCTGTTTTTT. This sequence encodes CASSSMRSNTGELFF.